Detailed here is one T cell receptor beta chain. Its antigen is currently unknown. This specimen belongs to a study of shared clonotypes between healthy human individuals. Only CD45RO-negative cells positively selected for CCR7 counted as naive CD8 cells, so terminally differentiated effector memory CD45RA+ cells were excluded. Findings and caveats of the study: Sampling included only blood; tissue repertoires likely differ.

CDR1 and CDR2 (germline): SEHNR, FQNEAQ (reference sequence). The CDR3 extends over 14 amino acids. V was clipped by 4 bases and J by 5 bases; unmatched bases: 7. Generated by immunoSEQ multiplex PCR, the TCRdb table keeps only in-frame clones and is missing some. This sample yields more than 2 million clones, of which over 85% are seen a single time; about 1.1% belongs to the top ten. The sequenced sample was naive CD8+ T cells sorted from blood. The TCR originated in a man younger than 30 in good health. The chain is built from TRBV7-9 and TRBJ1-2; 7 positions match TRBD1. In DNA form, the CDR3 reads TGTGCCAGCAGCTCAGAGACAGGGAGGTATGGCTACACCTTC. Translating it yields CASSSETGRYGYTF. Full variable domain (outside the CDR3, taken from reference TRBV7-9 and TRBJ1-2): DTGVSQNPRHKITKRGQNVTFRCDPISEHNRLYWYRQTLGQGPEFLTYFQNEAQLEKSRLLSDRFSAERPKGSFSTLEIQRTEQGDSAMYLCASSSETGRYGYTFGSGTRLTVV.